A single sample gave rise to the 10 T cell receptor beta chains below, sequenced in a study of response to subunit inactivated influenza vaccine (dated by TCRdb to between 2017 and 2018). Library prep was done by RT-PCR. Instrument on record: Illumina HiSeq 2500. The public reads were quality trimmed at Q25 with fastp and then assembled into clones with MiXCR by TCRdb, keeping productive beta chains. Rows with a matching CDR3 protein are joined into one entry that keeps the most common DNA and genes. The sample data list under 200,000 distinct CDR3 sequences, and roughly 10% of these were observed just once. The ten largest clones add up to about 40% of the sample. Specimen: CD8+ T cells sorted from PBMCs, collected roughly 24 months after vaccination. These receptors all stem from a man aged 50 to 75 who received an inactivated influenza vaccine. Donor details come from another sample of the same person, matched by shared clones.

This clonotype has more than one count but fewer than ten. J is TRBJ1-5 and V is TRBV2; D is unresolved. Germline V gives CDR1 SNHLY, CDR2 FYNNEI. The CDR3 sequence is 14 residues long. V gave up 5 bases and J gave up 6 bases, with 14 bases separating them. CDR3 region: CASSLGVGSQPQHF. The CDR3 DNA sequence: TGTGCCAGCAGTCTCGGGGTTGGGAGTCAGCCCCAGCATTTT.

This clonotype was recorded at least ten times. The DNA of the CDR3 is TGTGCCATTTCGACAGGGAGTGATGAGCAGTTCTTC. It yields the protein CAISTGSDEQFF. The V gene is TRBV10-3, the J gene TRBJ2-1; TRBD1 matches 7 bases. CDR1 is ENHRY and CDR2 is SYGVKD in the germline V gene. The CDR3 has 12 residues. V gave up 9 bases and J gave up 8 bases; unmatched junction bases: 7.

This clonotype was seen only a few times. This chain links TRBV14 with TRBJ2-2; D is possibly TRBD1 (6 bases). Germline CDR1 reads SGHDN; CDR2 reads FVKESK. The CDR3 extends over 17 amino acids. V lost 6 bases and J lost 0, with 17 bases in between. The CDR3 spells CASSFSLTGANTGELFF. As DNA, the CDR3 is TGTGCCAGCAGTTTCTCGTTGACAGGAGCGAACACCGGGGAGCTGTTTTTT.

This clonotype has more than one count but fewer than ten. The chain has TRBV15 and TRBJ2-2; D is undetermined. The CDR3 length is 12 residues. Germline assignment: CDR1 LNHNV and CDR2 YYDKDF (reference sequence). The V end was cut by 9 bases, the J end by 5 bases, with 10 bases between. The CDR3 protein is CATSDETGELFF. The CDR3 nucleotides are TGTGCCACATCGGACGAGACCGGGGAGCTGTTTTTT.

This clonotype was found a few times. This rearrangement joins TRBV6-1 to TRBJ2-1; 11 bases are shared with TRBD2. V lost 10 bases, J lost 6 bases, and 8 bases stayed unmatched. Germline V lookup: CDR1 MNHNS, CDR2 SASEGT. This CDR3 has 14 amino acids. The DNA of the CDR3 is TGTGCCACCCTTAGCGGGAGGGCCCTCAATGAGCAGTTCTTC. Protein sequence: CATLSGRALNEQFF.

The J gene is TRBJ2-7, the V gene TRBV4-1; 7 positions agree with TRBD2. J gave up 2 bases and V 0 bases, and 4 bases lay outside the gene matches. This CDR3 has 15 residues. Per germline, CDR1 MGHRA and CDR2 YSYEKL. CDR3 loop: CASSQEGRGAYEQYF. The CDR3 bases are TGCGCCAGCAGCCAAGAGGGACGGGGGGCCTACGAGCAGTACTTC.

This clonotype showed up just a few times. The rearrangement links TRBV29-1 to TRBJ1-1; TRBD1 might be the D (6 bases). The CDR3 has 13 amino acids. Looked up from germline, CDR1 is SQVTM and CDR2 is ANQGSEA. Trimming cost V 1 base and J 6 bases, with 12 bases left between them. CDR3 DNA: TGCAGCGTTGAAGTCGTGGGGGCGGCTGAAGCTTTCTTT. Protein: CSVEVVGAAEAFF.

This chain uses TRBV11-2 with TRBJ2-7, with 7 positions matching TRBD1. Germline trimming cut 5 bases from V and 3 bases from J; bases unmatched to any gene: 4. CDR1 SGHAT and CDR2 FQNNGV come from the germline V gene. This CDR3 has 13 residues. The chain's CDR3 is CASSISGGYEQYF. CDR3 DNA sequence: TGTGCCAGCAGCATCTCAGGGGGCTACGAGCAGTACTTC. Supplemented by reference TRBV11-2 and TRBJ2-7, the full variable domain reads EAGVAQSPRYKIIEKRQSVAFWCNPISGHATLYWYQQILGQGPKLLIQFQNNGVVDDSQLPKDRFSAERLKGVDSTLKIQPAKLEDSAVYLCASSISGGYEQYFGPGTRLTVT.

The sample holds a few counts of this clonotype. The chain links TRBV5-8 to TRBJ1-4; the D is unclear. V was pared by 0 bases and J by 8 bases, with 14 bases between. The CDR3 has 15 residues. Per the germline V gene, CDR1 is SGHTS and CDR2 is YDEGEE. The CDR3 here is CASSLVLLGTEKLFF. The CDR3 DNA reads TGTGCCAGCAGCTTGGTACTCCTGGGAACAGAAAAACTGTTTTTT.

This clonotype was picked up a small number of times. The chain couples TRBV3-1 to TRBJ1-2; unclear D gene. CDR1 and CDR2 (germline): LGHDT, YNNKEL (reference sequence). V was cut by 0 bases and J by 3 bases, with 20 bases left in between. The CDR3 is 18 amino acids. The CDR3 loop is CASSQDFPQRIPDYGYTF. The CDR3 DNA follows: TGTGCCAGCAGCCAAGATTTCCCTCAGAGGATCCCGGACTATGGCTACACCTTC.